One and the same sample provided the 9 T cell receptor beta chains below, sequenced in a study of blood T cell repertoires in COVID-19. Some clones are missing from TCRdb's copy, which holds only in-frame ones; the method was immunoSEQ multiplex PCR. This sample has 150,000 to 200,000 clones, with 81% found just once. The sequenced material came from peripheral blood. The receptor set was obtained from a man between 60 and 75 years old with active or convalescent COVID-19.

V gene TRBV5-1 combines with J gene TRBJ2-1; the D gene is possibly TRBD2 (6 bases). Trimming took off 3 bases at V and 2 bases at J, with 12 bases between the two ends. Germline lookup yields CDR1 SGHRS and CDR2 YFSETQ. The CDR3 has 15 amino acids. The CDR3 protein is CASSSVAGPYNEQFF. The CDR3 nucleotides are TGCGCCAGCAGCTCCGTGGCGGGACCCTACAATGAGCAGTTCTTC.

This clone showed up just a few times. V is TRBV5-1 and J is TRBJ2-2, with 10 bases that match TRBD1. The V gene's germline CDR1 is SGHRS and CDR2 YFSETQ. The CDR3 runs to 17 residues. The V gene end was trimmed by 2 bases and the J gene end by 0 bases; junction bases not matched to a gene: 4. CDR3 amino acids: CASSLPGTGANTGELFF. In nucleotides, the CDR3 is TGCGCCAGCAGCTTACCCGGGACAGGGGCGAACACCGGGGAGCTGTTTTTT. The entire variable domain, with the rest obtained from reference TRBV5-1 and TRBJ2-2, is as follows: KAGVTQTPRYLIKTRGQQVTLSCSPISGHRSVSWYQQTPGQGLQFLFEYFSETQRNKGNFPGRFSGRQFSNSRSEMNVSTLELGDSALYLCASSLPGTGANTGELFFGEGSRLTVL.

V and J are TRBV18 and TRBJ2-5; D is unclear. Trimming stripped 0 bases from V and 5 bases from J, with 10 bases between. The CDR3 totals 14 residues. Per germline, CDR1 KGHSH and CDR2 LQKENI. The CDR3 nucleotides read TGTGCCAGCTCACCACCGACGCGGTTGGAGACCCAGTACTTC. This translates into CASSPPTRLETQYF.

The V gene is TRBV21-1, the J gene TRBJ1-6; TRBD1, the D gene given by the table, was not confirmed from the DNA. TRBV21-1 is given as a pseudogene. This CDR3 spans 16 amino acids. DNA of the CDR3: TGTGCCAGCAGCAGCCACAGGGACACCTATAATTCACCCCTCCACTTT. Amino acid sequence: CASSSHRDTYNSPLHF.

Written as DNA, the CDR3 is TGTGCCAGCAGTCTACTCCGGGACAGGGGAACCAATGAGCAGTTCTTC. This sequence encodes CASSLLRDRGTNEQFF. The chain recombines TRBV27 with TRBJ2-1; 10 bases are a match to TRBD1. The germline CDR1 and CDR2 sequences are MNHEY and SMNVEV (reference sequence). The CDR3 covers 16 residues. J gave up 6 bases and V 5 bases, and 10 bases lay outside the gene matches.

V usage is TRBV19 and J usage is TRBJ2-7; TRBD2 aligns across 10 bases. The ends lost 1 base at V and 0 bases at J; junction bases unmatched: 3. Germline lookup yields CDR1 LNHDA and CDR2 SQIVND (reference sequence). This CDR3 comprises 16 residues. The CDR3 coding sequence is TGTGCCAGTAGTATAGGGACTAGCGGCACCTCCTACGAGCAGTACTTC. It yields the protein CASSIGTSGTSYEQYF. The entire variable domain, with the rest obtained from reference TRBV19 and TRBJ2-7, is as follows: DGGITQSPKYLFRKEGQNVTLSCEQNLNHDAMYWYRQDPGQGLRLIYYSQIVNDFQKGDIAEGYSVSREKKESFPLTVTSAQKNPTAFYLCASSIGTSGTSYEQYFGPGTRLTVT.

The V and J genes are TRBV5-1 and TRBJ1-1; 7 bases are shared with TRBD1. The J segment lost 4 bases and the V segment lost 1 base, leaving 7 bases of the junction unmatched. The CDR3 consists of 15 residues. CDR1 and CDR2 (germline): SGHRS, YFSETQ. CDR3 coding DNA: TGCGCCAGCAGCTTGTCGACAGGGATGGGCACTGAAGCTTTCTTT. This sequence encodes CASSLSTGMGTEAFF.

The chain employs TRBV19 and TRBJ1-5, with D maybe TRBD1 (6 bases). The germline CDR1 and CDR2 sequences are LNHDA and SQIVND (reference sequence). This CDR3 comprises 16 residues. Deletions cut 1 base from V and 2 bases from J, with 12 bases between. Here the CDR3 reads CASSIVPAGGNQPQHF. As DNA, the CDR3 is TGTGCCAGTAGTATAGTTCCAGCAGGGGGCAATCAGCCCCAGCATTTT.

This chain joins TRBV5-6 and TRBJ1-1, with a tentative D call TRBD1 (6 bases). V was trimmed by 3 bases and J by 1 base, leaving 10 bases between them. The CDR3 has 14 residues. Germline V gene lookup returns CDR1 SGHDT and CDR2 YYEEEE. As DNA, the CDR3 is TGTGCCAGCAGCTCGGGACACAAGAACACTGAAGCTTTCTTT. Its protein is CASSSGHKNTEAFF. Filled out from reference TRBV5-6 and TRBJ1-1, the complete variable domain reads DAGVTQSPTHLIKTRGQQVTLRCSPKSGHDTVSWYQQALGQGPQFIFQYYEEEERQRGNFPDRFSGHQFPNYSSELNVNALLLGDSALYLCASSSGHKNTEAFFGQGTRLTVV.